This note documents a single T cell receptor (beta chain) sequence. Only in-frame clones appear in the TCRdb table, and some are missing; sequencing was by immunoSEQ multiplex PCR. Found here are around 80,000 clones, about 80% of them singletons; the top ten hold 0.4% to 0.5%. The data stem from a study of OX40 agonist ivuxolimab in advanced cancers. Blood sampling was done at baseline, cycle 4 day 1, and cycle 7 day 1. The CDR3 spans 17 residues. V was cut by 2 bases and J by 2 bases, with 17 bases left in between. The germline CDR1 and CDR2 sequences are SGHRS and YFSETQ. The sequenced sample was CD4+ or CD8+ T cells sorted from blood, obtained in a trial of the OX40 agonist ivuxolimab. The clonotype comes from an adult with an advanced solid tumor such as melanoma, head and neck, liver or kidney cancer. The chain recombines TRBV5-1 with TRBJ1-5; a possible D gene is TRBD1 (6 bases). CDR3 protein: CASSLGWAGAGNQPQHF. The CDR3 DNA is TGCGCCAGCAGCTTAGGGTGGGCAGGGGCTGGCAATCAGCCCCAGCATTTT.